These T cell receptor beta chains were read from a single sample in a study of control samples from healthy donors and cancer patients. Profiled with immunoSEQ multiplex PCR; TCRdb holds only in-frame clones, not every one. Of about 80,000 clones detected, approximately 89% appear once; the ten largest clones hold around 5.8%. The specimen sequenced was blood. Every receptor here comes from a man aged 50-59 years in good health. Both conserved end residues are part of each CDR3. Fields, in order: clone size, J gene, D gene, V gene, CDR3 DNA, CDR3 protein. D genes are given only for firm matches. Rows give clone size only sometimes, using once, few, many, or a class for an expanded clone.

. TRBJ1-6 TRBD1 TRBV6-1 TGTGCCAGCAGTGAACGAGGGACAGGGGGCGGTTGGGTGTCCTATAATTCACCCCTCCACTTT CASSERGTGGGWVSYNSPLHF
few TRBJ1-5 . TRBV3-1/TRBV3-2 TGTGCCAGCAGCCAAGGGTTTCCCAATCAGCCCCAGCATTTT CASSQGFPNQPQHF
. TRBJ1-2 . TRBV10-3 TGTGCCATCAGTGAAGGAAACAGGGTCTATGGCTACACCTTC CAISEGNRVYGYTF
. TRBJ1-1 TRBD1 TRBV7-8 TGTGCCAGCAGCCTACGTGGGACAGGGTGGAGAACTGAAGCTTTCTTT CASSLRGTGWRTEAFF
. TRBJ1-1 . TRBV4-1 TGCGCCAGCAGCCAAGAGATTCGGGGCTCGTACACTGAAGCTTTCTTT CASSQEIRGSYTEAFF
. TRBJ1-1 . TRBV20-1 TGCAGTGCTAGTCTCCGGGACACTGAAGCTTTCTTT CSASLRDTEAFF
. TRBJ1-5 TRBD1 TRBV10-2 TGCGCCAGCAGTGAGTCCCGGCCCGGACAGGGTGGTTGGAATCAGCCCCAGCATTTT CASSESRPGQGGWNQPQHF
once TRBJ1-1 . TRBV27 TGTGCCAGCAGTTCTAGGGAAGTTTGGGCTGAAGCTTTCTTT CASSSREVWAEAFF
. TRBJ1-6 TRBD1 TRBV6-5 TGTGCCAGCAGTTACGGGACAGGGAATTCACCCCTCCACTTT CASSYGTGNSPLHF
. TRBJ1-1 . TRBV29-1 TGCAGCGTTATAGGGGGAAACACTGAAGCTTTCTTT CSVIGGNTEAFF
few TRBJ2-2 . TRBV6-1 TGTGCCAGCAGTGAAAGTGGGGTCGGGGAGCTGTTTTTT CASSESGVGELFF
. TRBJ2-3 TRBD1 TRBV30 TGTGCCTGGACCGGGACAGCAACAGATACGCAGTATTTT CAWTGTATDTQYF
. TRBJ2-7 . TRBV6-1 TGTGCCAGCAGTGAGGGGGGACGGTACGAGCAGTACTTC CASSEGGRYEQYF
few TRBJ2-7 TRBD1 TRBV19 TGTGCCAGTAGTATCGGACAGGGTAGAGACGAGCAGTACTTC CASSIGQGRDEQYF
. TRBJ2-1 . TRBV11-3 TGTGCCAGCAGCTCTTACGGAGGGAATGAGCAGTTCTTC CASSSYGGNEQFF
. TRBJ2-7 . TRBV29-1 TGCAGCGTTCTCGGCAGGCTCTACGAGCAGTACTTC CSVLGRLYEQYF
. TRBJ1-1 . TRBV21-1 TGTGCCAGCAGCATGTACAGGGACGACACTGAAGCTTTCTTT CASSMYRDDTEAFF
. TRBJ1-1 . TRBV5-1 TGCGCCAGCAGACAGACAGGGAACACTGAAGCTTTCTTT CASRQTGNTEAFF
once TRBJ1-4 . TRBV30 TGTGCCTGGAGTGTTAGGGGGGATGAAAAACTGTTTTTT CAWSVRGDEKLFF
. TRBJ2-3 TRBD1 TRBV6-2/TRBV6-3 TGTGCCAGCAGTACCCCCCGGACAGGGGGCTACACAGATACGCAGTATTTT CASSTPRTGGYTDTQYF
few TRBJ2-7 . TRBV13 TGTGCCAGCAGGGCTAGCTCCTACGAGCAGTACTTC CASRASSYEQYF
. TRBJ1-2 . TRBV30 TGTGCCTGGAGCCCCGCCGGAGGGGCCTATGGCTACACCTTC CAWSPAGGAYGYTF
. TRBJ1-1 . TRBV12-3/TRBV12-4 TGTGCCAGCAGTTTAGGTCTAGGGGTTGAAGCTTTCTTT CASSLGLGVEAFF
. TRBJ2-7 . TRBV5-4 TGTGCCAGCAGCTTGTTTCAAGCCTACGAGCAGTACTTC CASSLFQAYEQYF
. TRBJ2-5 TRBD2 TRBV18 TGTGCCAGCTCACCCCCCGGGGGGGGCCGAGAGACCCAGTACTTC CASSPPGGGRETQYF
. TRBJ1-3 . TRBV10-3 TGTGCCATCAGTGCCGAGCCTTTCTCTGGAAACACCATATATTTT CAISAEPFSGNTIYF
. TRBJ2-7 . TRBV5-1 TGCGCCAGCAGGGTGACGATAGTTGGGGCCTACGAGCAGTACTTC CASRVTIVGAYEQYF
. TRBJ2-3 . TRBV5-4 TGTGCCAGCAGCTTGACTGGCCTAGATACGCAGTATTTT CASSLTGLDTQYF
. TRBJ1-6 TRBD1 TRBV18 TGTGCCAGCTCATCGGGACAGGAGAGCTATAATTCACCCCTCCACTTT CASSSGQESYNSPLHF
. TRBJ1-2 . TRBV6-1 TGTGCCAGCAGTGACGCGCCAGGTGGGATTAACTATGGCTACACCTTC CASSDAPGGINYGYTF
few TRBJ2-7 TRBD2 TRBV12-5 TGTGCTAGTGGTTTGGTCCCCCTTGGGGGACTAGCGGGGGGCTACCTCTCCTACGAGCAGTACTTC CASGLVPLGGLAGGYLSYEQYF
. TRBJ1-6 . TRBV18 TGTGCCAGCTCACCACTGGACGGTATGGGACCCCTCCACTTT CASSPLDGMGPLHF
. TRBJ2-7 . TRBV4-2 TGTGCCAGCAGCCAAGATGCCGGGGGCCGACTCTACGAGCAGTACTTC CASSQDAGGRLYEQYF
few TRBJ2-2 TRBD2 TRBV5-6 TGTGCCAGTAGGCGGGGGACCAACACCGGGGAGCTGTTTTTT CASRRGTNTGELFF
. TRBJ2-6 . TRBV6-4 TGTGCCAGCAGGGAGGGGGCCGGTGGGGCCAACGTCCTGACTTTC CASREGAGGANVLTF
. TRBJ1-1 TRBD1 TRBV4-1 TGCGCCAGCAGCCAAGGCGACAGGGAGAACACTGAAGCTTTCTTT CASSQGDRENTEAFF
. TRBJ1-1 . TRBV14 TGTGCCAGCAGCCAAGTCGCAGGTAGGACTGAAGCTTTCTTT CASSQVAGRTEAFF
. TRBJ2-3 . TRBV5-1 TGCGCCAGCACATCCGGACAGCCTGGGTCATCAGATACGCAGTATTTT CASTSGQPGSSDTQYF
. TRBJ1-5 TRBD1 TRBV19 TGTGCCAGTAGTCCGGGGGACAGGGGGCGTAATCAGCCCCAGCATTTT CASSPGDRGRNQPQHF
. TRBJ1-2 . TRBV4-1 TGCGCCAGCAGCCAAGCCGACATTTCTAACTATGGCTACACCTTC CASSQADISNYGYTF
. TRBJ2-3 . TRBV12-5 TGTGCTAGTGGTTTGGAAGATACGCAGTATTTT CASGLEDTQYF
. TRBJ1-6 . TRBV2 TGTGCCAGCAGTCAACTGGGGGAGATGGCACCCCTCCACTTT CASSQLGEMAPLHF
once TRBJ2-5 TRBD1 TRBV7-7 TGTGCTAGCAGCGAGGGGGACAGGGCCCAAGAGACCCAGTACTTC CASSEGDRAQETQYF
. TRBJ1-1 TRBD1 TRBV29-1 TGCAGCGCCTACAGGGGGCGGACTGAAGCTTTCTTT CSAYRGRTEAFF
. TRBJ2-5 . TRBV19 TGTGCCAGTAGTAGGCCCCAAGAGACCCAGTACTTC CASSRPQETQYF
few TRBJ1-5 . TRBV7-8 TGTGCCAGCAGCTTAAATTTGGGTCAGCCCCAGCATTTT CASSLNLGQPQHF